This T cell receptor beta chain was recovered during a study of a mutant IDH1 vaccine in newly diagnosed glioma. Study details: Vaccination was launched 4-6 weeks after radiotherapy alone, or with temozolomide cycles.

A remark on this clone: The antigen remains undetermined.

Assay used: immunoSEQ multiplex PCR; TCRdb lists only in-frame clones, some missing. Of tens of thousands of clones listed, approximately 89% are singletons. Time point defined: week 47, end of study. A 20-mer mutant IDH1 peptide at 300 ug was injected subcutaneously with topical imiquimod. This TCR was recovered from a man aged 35 to 55 with glioma. The input for sequencing was PBMCs, taken from a glioma patient whose treatment included an IDH1 peptide vaccine.

The CDR3 reads CASSQEVGLGELDTGELFF. The CDR3 DNA reads TGTGCCAGCAGCCAAGAAGTGGGTTTGGGGGAACTCGACACCGGGGAGCTGTTTTTT. The V gene is TRBV4-2, the J gene TRBJ2-2; D might be TRBD1 or TRBD2, each matching 5 bases. The CDR3 consists of 19 residues. The V end lost 0 bases, the J end lost 3 bases, and 20 bases lay between the germline ends. Per germline, CDR1 LGHNA and CDR2 YNFKEQ.